This T cell receptor beta chain was sequenced in a study of control samples from healthy donors and cancer patients. Profiling relied on immunoSEQ multiplex PCR, and the TCRdb table lists in-frame clones only, not all of them. The sample lists fewer than 200,000 clones; roughly 89% were seen once. Germline V gene lookup returns CDR1 LGHDT and CDR2 YNNKEL (reference sequence). Trimming stripped 3 bases from V and 1 base from J, with 13 bases between. This CDR3 is 15 amino acids long. V gene TRBV3-1 (or the pseudogene TRBV3-2) combines with J gene TRBJ2-7, with no clear D. The TCR comes from a woman aged 45-65 years in good health. The source material was blood. The CDR3: CASSHPGTPSYEQYF. The CDR3 DNA is TGTGCCAGCAGCCACCCAGGCACTCCTTCCTACGAGCAGTACTTC.